The rows below give T cell receptor beta chains drawn from one sample of a study of persistence of HIV-infected CD4 T cells. These receptors have no known antigen. TCRdb's table, derived via immunoSEQ multiplex PCR, lists solely in-frame clones and lacks some. Of roughly 43,000 clones in the sample, around 92% were seen once. Source: CD4+ T cells sorted from PBMCs after approximately 19-hour stimulation, taken from a patient who received antiretroviral therapy. These TCRs come from an adult man with HIV who was CMV-seropositive. Both conserved end residues are part of each CDR3. The D gene is left open where the match is weak. Size tells how often a clone was seen (once, few, many) or the class of an expanded clone, and some rows leave it out.

d_gene	v_gene	abundance	j_gene	CDR3aa	CDR3nt
.	TRBV6-5	.	TRBJ2-5	CASSLQAPFGTQYF	TGTGCCAGCAGTTTACAGGCCCCATTTGGGACCCAGTACTTC
.	TRBV7-8	.	TRBJ2-5	CASSSRQRETQYF	TGTGCCAGCAGCTCTCGACAGCGGGAGACCCAGTACTTC
.	TRBV5-5	.	TRBJ1-5	CASSLDSGDYQPQHF	TGTGCCAGCAGCTTGGACAGCGGGGACTATCAGCCCCAGCATTTT
.	TRBV6-5	.	TRBJ2-3	CASSYRTGTDTQYF	TGTGCCAGCAGTTACCGAACCGGCACAGATACGCAGTATTTT
.	TRBV4-1	.	TRBJ2-6	CASSQLTGSGANVLTF	TGCGCCAGCAGCCAACTAACAGGGTCCGGGGCCAACGTCCTGACTTTC
TRBD1	TRBV28	.	TRBJ2-7	CASSSQGTARVYEQYF	TGTGCCAGCAGTTCACAGGGGACAGCGAGGGTCTACGAGCAGTACTTC
.	TRBV21-1	.	TRBJ1-1	CASSNLGTPEAFF	TGTGCCAGCAGCAATTTAGGGACTCCGGAAGCTTTCTTT
.	TRBV28	.	TRBJ1-3	CASSLYRASGNTIYF	TGTGCCAGCAGTTTATACAGGGCCTCTGGAAACACCATATATTTT
.	TRBV20-1	.	TRBJ1-2	CSASLGGYTF	TGCAGTGCTTCTCTGGGCGGCTACACCTTC
TRBD1	TRBV27	.	TRBJ2-7	CASSRDRVSYEQYF	TGTGCCAGCAGTCGGGACAGAGTCTCCTACGAGCAGTACTTC
.	TRBV18	.	TRBJ1-1	CASSPSDSNTEAFF	TGTGCCAGCTCACCCTCGGACAGTAACACTGAAGCTTTCTTT
.	TRBV18	.	TRBJ2-7	CASSPRSREDEQYF	TGTGCCAGCTCACCACGGAGCAGGGAGGACGAGCAGTACTTC
.	TRBV2	.	TRBJ1-6	CASSEPSPLHF	TGTGCCAGCAGTGAGCCCTCACCCCTCCACTTT
.	TRBV19	once	TRBJ1-6	CASSIRGSPLHF	TGTGCCAGTAGTATCAGGGGTTCACCCCTCCACTTT
.	TRBV27	.	TRBJ1-1	CASSKGENTEAFF	TGTGCCAGCAGTAAAGGGGAGAACACTGAAGCTTTCTTT
.	TRBV3-1/TRBV3-2	.	TRBJ1-5	CASSQDLPGLKPQHF	TGTGCCAGCAGCCAAGATTTGCCAGGCCTTAAGCCCCAGCATTTT
.	TRBV2	.	TRBJ1-2	CASRPTAPGGYTF	TGTGCCAGCAGGCCCACGGCGCCCGGAGGCTACACCTTC
TRBD2	TRBV27	.	TRBJ2-3	CASSFISGGARNTQYF	TGTGCCAGCAGTTTTATAAGCGGGGGGGCCCGGAATACGCAGTATTTT
.	TRBV20-1	.	TRBJ2-3	CSAGGIWTSAGGDTQYF	TGCAGTGCTGGTGGGATTTGGACTTCCGCCGGAGGGGATACGCAGTATTTT
.	TRBV19	.	TRBJ1-3	CASRVFSGNTIYF	TGTGCCAGTAGGGTCTTTTCTGGAAACACCATATATTTT
.	TRBV5-1	.	TRBJ2-4	CASSPRPGGGKNIQYF	TGCGCCAGCAGCCCGCGTCCTGGCGGAGGCAAAAACATTCAGTACTTC
.	TRBV28	.	TRBJ1-2	CASSLNYGYTF	TGTGCCAGCAGTTTAAACTATGGCTACACCTTC
.	TRBV6-4	.	TRBJ1-1	CASSSSRGTEAFF	TGTGCCAGCAGTTCGTCCAGGGGCACTGAAGCTTTCTTT
TRBD1	TRBV28	.	TRBJ1-5	CASDRGLQPQHF	TGTGCCAGCGACAGGGGTCTTCAGCCCCAGCATTTT
TRBD2	TRBV20-1	.	TRBJ2-1	CSASRSRGGGYNEQFF	TGCAGTGCTAGTCGGTCCCGCGGGGGGGGCTACAATGAGCAGTTCTTC
.	TRBV13	.	TRBJ1-1	CASSLGTAGVEAFF	TGTGCCAGCAGCTTAGGGACGGCGGGGGTTGAAGCTTTCTTT
.	TRBV18	.	TRBJ1-1	CASSPPEFGEAFF	TGTGCCAGCTCACCACCAGAGTTTGGTGAAGCTTTCTTT
.	TRBV5-6	.	TRBJ2-3	CASSPTREGGTQYF	TGTGCCAGCAGCCCCACGAGGGAAGGTGGTACGCAGTATTTT
.	TRBV24-1	.	TRBJ1-5	CATSDARNQPQHF	TGTGCCACCAGTGACGCTAGGAATCAGCCCCAGCATTTT
.	TRBV5-4	.	TRBJ2-2	CASSFQGRDTGELFF	TGTGCCAGCAGCTTTCAGGGGCGAGACACCGGGGAGCTGTTTTTT
.	TRBV15	.	TRBJ1-5	CATSRDQSGGGGQPQHF	TGTGCCACCAGCAGAGATCAAAGCGGGGGGGGCGGACAGCCCCAGCATTTT
.	TRBV15	.	TRBJ1-4	CATSRGNEKLFF	TGTGCCACCAGCAGGGGGAATGAAAAACTGTTTTTT
TRBD2	TRBV6-5	.	TRBJ2-1	CASSYSGGTYNEQFF	TGTGCCAGCAGTTACAGCGGGGGGACCTACAATGAGCAGTTCTTC
.	TRBV15	.	TRBJ1-3	CATSRGDYSGNTIYF	TGTGCCACCAGCAGAGGGGATTACTCTGGAAACACCATATATTTT
.	TRBV12-3/TRBV12-4	.	TRBJ1-1	CASRDREHTEAFF	TGTGCCAGCAGAGACAGAGAACACACTGAAGCTTTCTTT
.	TRBV6-5	.	TRBJ1-4	CASRRTAATNEKLFF	TGTGCCAGCAGACGGACGGCCGCAACTAATGAAAAACTGTTTTTT
.	TRBV29-1	.	TRBJ1-1	CSVVPVNTEAFF	TGCAGCGTTGTCCCCGTGAACACTGAAGCTTTCTTT
TRBD1	TRBV19	.	TRBJ2-3	CASRDGQGSPDTQYF	TGTGCCAGTAGAGATGGACAGGGGTCCCCAGATACGCAGTATTTT
.	TRBV5-1	.	TRBJ1-2	CASSLGAGTNYGYTF	TGCGCCAGCAGCTTGGGAGCAGGGACTAACTATGGCTACACCTTC
.	TRBV30	once	TRBJ1-1	CAWRSQVNTEAFF	TGTGCCTGGAGGAGCCAAGTGAACACTGAAGCTTTCTTT
.	TRBV12-3/TRBV12-4	.	TRBJ1-2	CASSGTPNYGYTF	TGTGCCAGCTCCGGGACACCCAACTATGGCTACACCTTC
.	TRBV28	.	TRBJ1-1	CASTPGSANTEAFF	TGTGCCAGCACCCCCGGGTCCGCGAACACTGAAGCTTTCTTT
.	TRBV6-5	.	TRBJ1-2	CASGWGNGYTF	TGTGCCAGCGGTTGGGGTAATGGCTACACCTTC
.	TRBV29-1	.	TRBJ2-5	CSVVGETQYF	TGCAGCGTTGTGGGAGAGACCCAGTACTTC
.	TRBV12-3/TRBV12-4	.	TRBJ2-1	CASKQTAYNEQFF	TGTGCCAGCAAACAGACTGCATACAATGAGCAGTTCTTC
TRBD1	TRBV10-1	.	TRBJ2-1	CASSEYRGLDEQFF	TGCGCCAGCAGTGAGTATAGGGGGCTGGATGAGCAGTTCTTC
.	TRBV27	.	TRBJ2-1	CASSSFSSYNEQFF	TGTGCCAGCAGTTCCTTTAGCTCCTACAATGAGCAGTTCTTC
.	TRBV5-5	.	TRBJ1-6	CASSLSQVNSPLHF	TGTGCCAGCAGCTTGTCTCAGGTCAATTCACCCCTCCACTTT
.	TRBV2	.	TRBJ1-1	CASIFDPNTEAFF	TGTGCCAGCATTTTCGACCCGAACACTGAAGCTTTCTTT
TRBD1	TRBV3-1/TRBV3-2	.	TRBJ1-1	CASSPGTGAEAFF	TGTGCCAGCAGCCCCGGGACAGGGGCTGAAGCTTTCTTT
.	TRBV4-1	.	TRBJ1-6	CASGRQNNSPLHF	TGCGCCAGCGGACGACAGAATAATTCACCCCTCCACTTT
.	TRBV7-3	.	TRBJ1-2	CASSPSFQGGLNYGYTF	TGTGCCAGCAGCCCGTCCTTTCAAGGGGGACTTAACTATGGCTACACCTTC
TRBD1	TRBV24-1	once	TRBJ2-7	CATSDLSGQTFDYEQYF	TGTGCCACCAGTGATCTCTCGGGACAGACCTTTGACTACGAGCAGTACTTC
TRBD2	TRBV4-1	.	TRBJ2-3	CASSLSGGAGSTDTQYF	TGCGCCAGCAGCCTAAGCGGGGGGGCGGGAAGCACAGATACGCAGTATTTT